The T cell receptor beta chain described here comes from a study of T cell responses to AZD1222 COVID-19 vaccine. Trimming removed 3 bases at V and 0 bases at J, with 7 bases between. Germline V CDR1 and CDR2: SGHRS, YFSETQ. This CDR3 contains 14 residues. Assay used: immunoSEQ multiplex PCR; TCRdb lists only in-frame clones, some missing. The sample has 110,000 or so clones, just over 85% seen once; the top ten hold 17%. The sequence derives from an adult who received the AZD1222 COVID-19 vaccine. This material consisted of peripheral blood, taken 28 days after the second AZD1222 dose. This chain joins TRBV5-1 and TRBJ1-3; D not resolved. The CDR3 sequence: CASSSQSSGNTIYF. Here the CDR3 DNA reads TGCGCCAGCAGCTCCCAGAGCTCTGGAAACACCATATATTTT.